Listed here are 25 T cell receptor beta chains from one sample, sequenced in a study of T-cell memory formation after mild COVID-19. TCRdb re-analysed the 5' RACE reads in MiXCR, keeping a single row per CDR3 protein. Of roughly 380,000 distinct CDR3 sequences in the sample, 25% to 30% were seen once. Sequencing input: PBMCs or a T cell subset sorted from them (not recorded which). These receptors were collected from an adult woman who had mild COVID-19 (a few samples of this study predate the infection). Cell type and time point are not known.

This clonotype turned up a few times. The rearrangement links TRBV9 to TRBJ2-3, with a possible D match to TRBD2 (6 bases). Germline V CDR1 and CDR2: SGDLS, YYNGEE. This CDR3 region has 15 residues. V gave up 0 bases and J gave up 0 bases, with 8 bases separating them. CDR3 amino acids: CASSVDGLSTDTQYF. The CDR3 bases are TGTGCCAGCAGCGTAGACGGACTAAGCACAGATACGCAGTATTTT.

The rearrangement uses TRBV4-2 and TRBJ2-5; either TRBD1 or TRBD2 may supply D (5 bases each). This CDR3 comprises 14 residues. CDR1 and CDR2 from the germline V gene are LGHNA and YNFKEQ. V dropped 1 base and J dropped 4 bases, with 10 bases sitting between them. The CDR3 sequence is CASSQVGVAETQYF. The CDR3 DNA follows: TGTGCCAGCAGCCAAGTGGGGGTCGCAGAGACCCAGTACTTC.

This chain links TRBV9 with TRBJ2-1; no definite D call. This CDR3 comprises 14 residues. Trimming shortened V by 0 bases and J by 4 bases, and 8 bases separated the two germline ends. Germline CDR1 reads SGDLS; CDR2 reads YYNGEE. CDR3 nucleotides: TGTGCCAGCAGCGTAGCGGCGCAGTACAATGAGCAGTTCTTC. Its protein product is CASSVAAQYNEQFF.

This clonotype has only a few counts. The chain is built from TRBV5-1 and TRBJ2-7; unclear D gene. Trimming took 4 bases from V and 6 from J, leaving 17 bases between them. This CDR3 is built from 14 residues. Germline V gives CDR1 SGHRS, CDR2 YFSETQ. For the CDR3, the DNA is TGCGCCAGCAGCCCCCGCGTTGTGAGCCCCGAGCAGTACTTC. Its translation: CASSPRVVSPEQYF.

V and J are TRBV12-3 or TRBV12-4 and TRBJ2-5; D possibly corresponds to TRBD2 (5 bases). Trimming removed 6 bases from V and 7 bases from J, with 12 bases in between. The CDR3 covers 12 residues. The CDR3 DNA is TGTGCCAGCAGAATGACTGAGGGGACCCAGTACTTC. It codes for CASRMTEGTQYF.

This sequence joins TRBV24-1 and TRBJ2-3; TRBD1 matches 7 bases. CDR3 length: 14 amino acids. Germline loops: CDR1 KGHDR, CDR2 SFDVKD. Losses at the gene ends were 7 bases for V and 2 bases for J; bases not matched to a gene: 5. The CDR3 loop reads CATRDRRHTDTQYF. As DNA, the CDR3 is TGTGCCACCAGGGACAGGAGACACACAGATACGCAGTATTTT.

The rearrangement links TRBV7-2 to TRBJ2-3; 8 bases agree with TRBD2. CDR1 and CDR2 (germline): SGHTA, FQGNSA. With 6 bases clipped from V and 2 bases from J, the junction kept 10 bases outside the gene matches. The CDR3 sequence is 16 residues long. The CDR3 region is CASRARAGGVTDTQYF. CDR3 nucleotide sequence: TGTGCCAGCAGAGCTCGGGCGGGAGGCGTCACAGATACGCAGTATTTT.

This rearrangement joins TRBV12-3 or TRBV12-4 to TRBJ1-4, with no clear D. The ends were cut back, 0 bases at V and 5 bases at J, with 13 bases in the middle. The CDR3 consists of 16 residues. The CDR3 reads CASSLAGGTPNEKLFF. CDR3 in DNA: TGTGCCAGCAGTTTAGCAGGCGGTACACCGAATGAAAAACTGTTTTTT.

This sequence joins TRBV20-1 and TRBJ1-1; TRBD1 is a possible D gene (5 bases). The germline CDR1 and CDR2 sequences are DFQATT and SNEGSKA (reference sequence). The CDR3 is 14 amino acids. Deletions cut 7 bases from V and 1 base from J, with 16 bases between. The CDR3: CSVIGGHTNTEAFF. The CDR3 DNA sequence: TGCAGTGTAATCGGTGGACACACGAACACTGAAGCTTTCTTT.

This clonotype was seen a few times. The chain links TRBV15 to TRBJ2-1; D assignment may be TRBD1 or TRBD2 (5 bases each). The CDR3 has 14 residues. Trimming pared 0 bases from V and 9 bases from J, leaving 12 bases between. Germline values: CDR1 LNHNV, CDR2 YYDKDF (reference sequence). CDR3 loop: CATSRDEGGGEQFF. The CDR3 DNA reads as TGTGCCACCAGCAGAGATGAAGGTGGGGGTGAGCAGTTCTTC. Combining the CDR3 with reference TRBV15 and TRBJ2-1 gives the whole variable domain DAMVIQNPRYQVTQFGKPVTLSCSQTLNHNVMYWYQQKSSQAPKLLFHYYDKDFNNEADTPDNFQSRRPNTSFCFLDIRSPGLGDTAMYLCATSRDEGGGEQFFGPGTRLTVL.

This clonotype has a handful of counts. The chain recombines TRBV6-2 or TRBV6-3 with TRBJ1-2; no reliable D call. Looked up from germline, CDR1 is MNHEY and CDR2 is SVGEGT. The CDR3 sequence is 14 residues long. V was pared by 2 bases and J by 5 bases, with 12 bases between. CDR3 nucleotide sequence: TGTGCCAGCAGTTACGGCGGAGAGATTTATGGCTACACCTTC. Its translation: CASSYGGEIYGYTF.

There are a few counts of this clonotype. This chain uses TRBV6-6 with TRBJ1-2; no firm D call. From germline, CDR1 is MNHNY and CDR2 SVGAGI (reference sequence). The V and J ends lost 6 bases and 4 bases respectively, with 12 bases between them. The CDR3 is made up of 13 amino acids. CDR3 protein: CASSNLGGYGYTF. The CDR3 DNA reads TGTGCCAGCAGCAACCTCGGAGGCTATGGCTACACCTTC.

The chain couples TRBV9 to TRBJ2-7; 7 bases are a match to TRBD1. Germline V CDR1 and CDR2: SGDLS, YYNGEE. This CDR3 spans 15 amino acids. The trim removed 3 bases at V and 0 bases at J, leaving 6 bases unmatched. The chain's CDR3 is CASSGAGTASYEQYF. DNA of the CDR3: TGTGCCAGCAGCGGCGCCGGGACAGCCTCCTACGAGCAGTACTTC. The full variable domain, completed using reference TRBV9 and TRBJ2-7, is DSGVTQTPKHLITATGQRVTLRCSPRSGDLSVYWYQQSLDQGLQFLIQYYNGEERAKGNILERFSAQQFPDLHSELNLSSLELGDSALYFCASSGAGTASYEQYFGPGTRLTVT.

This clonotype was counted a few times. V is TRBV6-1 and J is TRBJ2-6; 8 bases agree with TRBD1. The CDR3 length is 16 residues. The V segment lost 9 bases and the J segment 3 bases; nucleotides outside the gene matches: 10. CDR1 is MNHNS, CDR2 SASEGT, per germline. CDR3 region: CASTNRGASGANVLTF. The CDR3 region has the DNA TGTGCCAGTACCAACAGGGGGGCAAGTGGGGCCAACGTCCTGACTTTC.

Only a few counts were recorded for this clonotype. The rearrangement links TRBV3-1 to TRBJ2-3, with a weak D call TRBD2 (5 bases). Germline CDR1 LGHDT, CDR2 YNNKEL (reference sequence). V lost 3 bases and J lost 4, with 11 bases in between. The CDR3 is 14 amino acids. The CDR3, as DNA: TGTGCCAGCAGCCACGACCTAGCTTCAGATACGCAGTATTTT. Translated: CASSHDLASDTQYF.

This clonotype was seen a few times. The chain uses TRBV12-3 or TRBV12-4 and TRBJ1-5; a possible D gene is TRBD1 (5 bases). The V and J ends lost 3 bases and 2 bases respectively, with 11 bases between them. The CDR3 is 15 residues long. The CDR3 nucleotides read TGTGCCAGCAGTTTCAGGGTATTGGGCAATCAGCCCCAGCATTTT. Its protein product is CASSFRVLGNQPQHF.

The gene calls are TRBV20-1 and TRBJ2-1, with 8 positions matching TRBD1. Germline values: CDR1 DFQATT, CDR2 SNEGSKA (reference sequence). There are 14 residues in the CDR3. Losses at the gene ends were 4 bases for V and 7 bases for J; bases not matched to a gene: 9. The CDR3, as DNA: TGCAGTGCTAAGGATGCAGGGGGCGCAAATGAGCAGTTCTTC. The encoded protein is CSAKDAGGANEQFF.

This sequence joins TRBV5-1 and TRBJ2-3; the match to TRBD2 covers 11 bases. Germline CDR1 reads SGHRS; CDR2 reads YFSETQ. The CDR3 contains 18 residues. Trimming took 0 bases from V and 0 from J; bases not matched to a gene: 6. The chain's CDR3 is CASSLGLAGGSSTDTQYF. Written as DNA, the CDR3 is TGCGCCAGCAGCTTGGGGCTAGCGGGAGGATCTAGCACAGATACGCAGTATTTT.

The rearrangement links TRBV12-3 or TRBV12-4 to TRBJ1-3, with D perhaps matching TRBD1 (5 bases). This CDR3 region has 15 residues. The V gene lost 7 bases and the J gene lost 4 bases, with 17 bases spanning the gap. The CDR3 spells CASTAEVGTGNTIYF. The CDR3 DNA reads TGTGCCAGCACCGCTGAAGTGGGGACGGGAAACACCATATATTTT.

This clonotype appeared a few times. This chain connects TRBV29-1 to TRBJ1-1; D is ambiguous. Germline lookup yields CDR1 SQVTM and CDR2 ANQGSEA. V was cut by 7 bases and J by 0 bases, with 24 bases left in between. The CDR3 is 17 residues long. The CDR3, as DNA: TGCAGCGCCCGGTTGGGAGGGTCCGGGGATATGAACACTGAAGCTTTCTTT. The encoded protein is CSARLGGSGDMNTEAFF.

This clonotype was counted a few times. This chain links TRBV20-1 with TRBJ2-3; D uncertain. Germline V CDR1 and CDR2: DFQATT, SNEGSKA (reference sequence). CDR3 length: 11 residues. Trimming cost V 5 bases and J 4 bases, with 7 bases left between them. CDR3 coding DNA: TGCAGTGCTGTACCCTCAGATACGCAGTATTTT. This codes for CSAVPSDTQYF.

CDR3 sequence (DNA): TGTGCCATCAGTCCTGACTCTGGGGCCAACGTCCTGACTTTC. Amino acids: CAISPDSGANVLTF. This chain uses TRBV10-3 with TRBJ2-6; no definite D call. The germline gives CDR1 ENHRY, CDR2 SYGVKD. Trimming left V 5 bases short and J 0 bases short, with 5 bases between. The CDR3 loop spans 14 amino acids.

The CDR3 reads CASGQPGQKTEQFF. The CDR3 DNA follows: TGTGCTAGTGGCCAACCGGGACAAAAAACTGAGCAGTTCTTC. The rearrangement joins TRBV12-5 to TRBJ2-1, with D tentatively TRBD1 (6 bases). This CDR3 has 14 amino acids. The germline V gene encodes CDR1 LGHNT and CDR2 FRNRAP. Trimming cost V 6 bases and J 9 bases, with 18 bases left between them.

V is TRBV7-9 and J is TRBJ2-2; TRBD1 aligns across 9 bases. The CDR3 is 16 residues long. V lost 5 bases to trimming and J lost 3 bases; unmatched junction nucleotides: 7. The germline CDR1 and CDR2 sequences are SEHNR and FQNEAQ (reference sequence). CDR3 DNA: TGTGCCAGCAGCCTCGACAGGGGGGTTCACACCGGGGAGCTGTTTTTT. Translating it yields CASSLDRGVHTGELFF.

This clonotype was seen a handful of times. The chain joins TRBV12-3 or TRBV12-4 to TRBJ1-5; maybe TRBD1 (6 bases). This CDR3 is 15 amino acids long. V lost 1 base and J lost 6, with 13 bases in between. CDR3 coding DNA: TGTGCCAGCAGTTTAGAAGGGGGGGGCAGTCAGCCCCAGCATTTT. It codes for CASSLEGGGSQPQHF.